This T cell receptor (beta chain) was captured in a study of blood T cells in healthy people across ages. Study-wide points: Diversity was higher, and naive CD4+ cells more numerous, in long-lived donors than in aged donors.

V was pared by 2 bases and J by 5 bases, with 4 bases of the junction left unmatched. CDR1 and CDR2 (germline): SGHAT, FQNNGV. This CDR3 contains 14 residues. Combining a sample-barcoded 5' primer with a J-beta primer mix, a second PCR ran for 7 to 11 cycles. The template-switch adaptor, which had 12 random nucleotides, put a tag on each cDNA molecule. TCRdb reprocessed the 5' RACE reads with MiXCR, giving one entry per CDR3 protein. The repertoire includes roughly 1,500,000 distinct CDR3 sequences, roughly 32% of them detected once, and about 11% sits in the top ten. Researchers report isolating at least 6.5 million PBMCs per sample. A word on this clonotype: Its antigen is not identified.

Sequenced material: blood. This clonotype originated in a woman between 25 and 40 years old in good health. This sequence joins TRBV11-2 and TRBJ2-7; 9 nucleotides agree with TRBD2. Written as DNA, the CDR3 is TGTGCCAGCAGCTTAAGCGGGGGGCCCCACGAGCAGTACTTC. Translation: CASSLSGGPHEQYF.